Below, 10 T cell receptor beta chains from the same sample are listed, as sequenced in a study of regulatory T cells in long-lasting Graves disease. Time point indicated: newly diagnosed GD, antithyroid drugs for less than 3 months. PBMC RNA was the source of the TCR library. CDR3-region Arm-PCR and iRepertoire HTBI primers produced the TCR beta libraries. TCRdb processed the multiplex PCR reads anew with MiXCR; each CDR3 protein has one entry. The sample shows 200,000 to 250,000 distinct CDR3 sequences, 20% of them seen only once. This specimen was peripheral blood mononuclear cells (PBMCs), taken at new diagnosis, from a patient treated with antithyroid drugs. These receptors all stem from a female donor with Graves disease.

In its sample, this clonotype was seen a few times. The CDR3 reads CSASSRDRGGTEAFF. The CDR3 region has the DNA TGCAGTGCTTCTAGCCGGGACAGGGGAGGCACTGAAGCTTTCTTT. The rearrangement links TRBV20-1 to TRBJ1-1; 10 bases map to TRBD1. Per germline, CDR1 DFQATT and CDR2 SNEGSKA (reference sequence). J was trimmed by 4 bases and V by 5 bases; bases with no gene match: 10. CDR3 length: 15 residues.

This clonotype was recorded at least ten times. The rearrangement joins TRBV7-2 to TRBJ1-1; D call uncertain. Germline V gene data show CDR1 as SGHTA and CDR2 as FQGNSA. Trimming took 0 bases from V and 6 from J, leaving 8 bases between them. There are 13 residues in the CDR3. The CDR3 DNA reads as TGTGCCAGCAGCTTAGCTTGGGTCCCTGAAGCTTTCTTT. Its protein product is CASSLAWVPEAFF.

There are many counts of this clonotype. The chain recombines TRBV20-1 with TRBJ2-1; D is perhaps TRBD2 (6 bases). CDR3 length: 16 residues. Per the germline V gene, CDR1 is DFQATT and CDR2 is SNEGSKA (reference sequence). V shed 4 bases and J shed 2 bases, with 18 bases lying between them. The CDR3 sequence: CSATLLGGRTYNEQFF. In DNA form, the CDR3 reads TGCAGTGCTACACTATTGGGGGGAAGAACCTACAATGAGCAGTTCTTC.

This clonotype was recorded at least ten times. The chain employs TRBV5-1 and TRBJ2-7; tentatively, D is TRBD2 (7 bases). The germline V gene encodes CDR1 SGHRS and CDR2 YFSETQ. The CDR3 consists of 13 residues. Trimming removed 3 bases from V and 9 bases from J, with 16 bases in between. The CDR3 coding sequence is TGCGCCAGCAGCTCGGAAACAGGGAGGGGGCAGTACTTC. Translation gives CASSSETGRGQYF.

This clonotype occurred many times. The V and J genes are TRBV7-6 and TRBJ2-7, with D perhaps given as TRBD1 or TRBD2 (5 bases each). Trimming removed 0 bases from V and 6 bases from J, with 9 bases in between. The germline V gene encodes CDR1 SGHVS and CDR2 FNYEAQ. This CDR3 region has 13 residues. This chain's CDR3 is CASSLAGTGEQYF. The CDR3 DNA is TGTGCCAGCAGCTTAGCTGGGACGGGCGAGCAGTACTTC. The entire variable domain, with the rest obtained from reference TRBV7-6 and TRBJ2-7, is as follows: GAGVSQSPRYKVTKRGQDVALRCDPISGHVSLYWYRQALGQGPEFLTYFNYEAQQDKSGLPNDRFSAERPEGSISTLTIQRTEQRDSAMYRCASSLAGTGEQYFGPGTRLTVT.

The V call is TRBV5-6, the J call TRBJ2-3; 8 bases agree with TRBD1. Per the germline V gene, CDR1 is SGHDT and CDR2 is YYEEEE. The CDR3 has 16 residues. V lost 0 bases, J lost 0 bases, and 3 bases stayed unmatched. CDR3 protein: CASSLAGTGSTDTQYF. The CDR3 nucleotides read TGTGCCAGCAGCTTGGCCGGGACAGGAAGCACAGATACGCAGTATTTT.

This clonotype was observed many times. A much bigger clone sits one base away, suggesting this may be a read error. The CDR3 nucleotides are TGTGCCAGCAGCTCCAGCGGGAGGCAGTCCTACAATGAGCAGTTCTTC. This gives the protein CASSSSGRQSYNEQFF. This chain connects TRBV7-2 to TRBJ2-1; 9 nucleotides line up with TRBD2. This CDR3 spans 16 amino acids. V was pared by 4 bases and J by 1 base, with 5 bases of the junction left unmatched. Germline V gene sequence: CDR1 SGHTA, CDR2 FQGNSA.

This clonotype showed up many times. This chain links TRBV6-2 or TRBV6-3 with TRBJ2-7; the match to TRBD2 covers 9 bases. Germline values: CDR1 MNHEY, CDR2 SVGEGT. The CDR3 length is 15 residues. After removal of 5 bases from V and 4 bases from J, the junction contained 9 bases not matched to a gene. This CDR3 reads CASSIGASGKYEQYF. The CDR3 DNA is TGTGCCAGCAGTATCGGGGCTAGCGGGAAATACGAGCAGTACTTC.

This clonotype was detected ten times or more. The chain employs TRBV12-3 or TRBV12-4 and TRBJ1-1; D possibly corresponds to TRBD1 (5 bases). The CDR3 extends over 16 amino acids. Deletions cut 5 bases from V and 1 base from J, with 17 bases between. The CDR3 protein is CASSHTAGRQNTEAFF. Here the CDR3 DNA reads TGTGCCAGCAGTCACACGGCGGGACGCCAGAACACTGAAGCTTTCTTT.

V gene TRBV27 combines with J gene TRBJ2-1; TRBD2 is a possible D gene (5 bases). The CDR3 consists of 12 residues. V was trimmed by 6 bases and J by 5 bases, leaving 8 bases between them. Germline CDR1 is MNHEY and CDR2 is SMNVEV (reference sequence). This CDR3 is CASRPEDNEQFF. The CDR3 bases are TGTGCCAGCAGGCCGGAGGACAATGAGCAGTTCTTC.